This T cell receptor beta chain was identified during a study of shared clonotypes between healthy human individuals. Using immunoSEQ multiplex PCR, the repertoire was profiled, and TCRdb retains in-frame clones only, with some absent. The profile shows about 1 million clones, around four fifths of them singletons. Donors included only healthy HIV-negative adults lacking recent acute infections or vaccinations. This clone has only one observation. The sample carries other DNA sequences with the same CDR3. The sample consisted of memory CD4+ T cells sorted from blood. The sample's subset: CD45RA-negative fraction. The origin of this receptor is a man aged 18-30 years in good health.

In DNA, the CDR3 is TGTGCCAGCTCCCGGGACAGAAACACTGAAGCTTTCTTT. Residues: CASSRDRNTEAFF. V gene TRBV19 combines with J gene TRBJ1-1; 7 bases fit TRBD1. Germline CDR1 LNHDA, CDR2 SQIVND (reference sequence). V dropped 9 bases and J dropped 2; count of bases not matched to a gene: 6. The CDR3 contains 13 residues.